The clone carrying this T cell receptor (beta chain) has at least ten counts. Its cognate antigen is unknown. Indicated time point: technical triplicate 1. For the sorted libraries, 1 million CD4+ or CD8+ T cells were used. The record originates from a study of neurological immune-mediated disorders. Study-level results: The study found no CDR3 amino acid sequences shared by expanded clones across subjects, suggesting private repertoires in all groups.

V lost 0 bases to trimming and J lost 3 bases; unmatched junction nucleotides: 4. This CDR3 is built from 16 residues. The germline gives CDR1 SGDLS, CDR2 YYNGEE. cDNA synthesis was performed by 5'RACE with 10-nucleotide random UMIs. From 15-18 subjects, over 180 million TCR-beta sequences were obtained in each sequencing run. Using its own MiXCR run on the 5' RACE reads, TCRdb lists one record per CDR3 protein. The sample gives tens of thousands of distinct CDR3 sequences, roughly 13% of which show up once; approximately 5% is in the top ten. Sequencing input: CD4+ T cells from blood. The chain recombines TRBV9 with TRBJ2-7; 12 nucleotides line up with TRBD1. The source is a female donor with HTLV-1-associated myelopathy (HAM/TSP). DNA for the CDR3: TGTGCCAGCAGCGTAGGAGGGACAGGGGGCGGCTACGAGCAGTACTTC. It yields the protein CASSVGGTGGGYEQYF.